The 2 T cell receptor beta chains listed next were all sequenced from one sample in a study of Graves' ophthalmopathy and Graves' hyperthyroidism. Amplified material comprised TCR beta CDR3 regions derived from RNA transcripts. RT-PCR with HTBI primers came first, then second-round multiplex PCR. Each CDR3 protein gets one entry after TCRdb re-called the multiplex PCR reads with MiXCR. The sample carries hundreds of thousands of distinct CDR3 sequences, under 50% recorded once. Input material: peripheral blood. All receptors derive from an adult man with Graves' ophthalmopathy.

This chain uses TRBV15 with TRBJ1-2, with D hard to call. Trimming cost V 0 bases and J 5 bases, with 4 bases left between them. This CDR3 has 12 residues. CDR1 and CDR2 from the germline V gene are LNHNV and YYDKDF (reference sequence). CDR3 region: CATSREGYGYTF. CDR3 sequence (DNA): TGTGCCACCAGCAGAGAGGGTTATGGCTACACCTTC.

The V gene is TRBV19, the J gene TRBJ2-1, with 11 bases aligning to TRBD2. V lost 0 bases and J lost 6; bases outside the gene matches: 4. Germline V gene sequence: CDR1 LNHDA, CDR2 SQIVND (reference sequence). CDR3 length: 16 amino acids. CDR3 in amino acids: CASSIDFSGRANEQFF. In DNA form, the CDR3 reads TGTGCCAGTAGTATAGATTTTAGCGGGAGGGCCAATGAGCAGTTCTTC.